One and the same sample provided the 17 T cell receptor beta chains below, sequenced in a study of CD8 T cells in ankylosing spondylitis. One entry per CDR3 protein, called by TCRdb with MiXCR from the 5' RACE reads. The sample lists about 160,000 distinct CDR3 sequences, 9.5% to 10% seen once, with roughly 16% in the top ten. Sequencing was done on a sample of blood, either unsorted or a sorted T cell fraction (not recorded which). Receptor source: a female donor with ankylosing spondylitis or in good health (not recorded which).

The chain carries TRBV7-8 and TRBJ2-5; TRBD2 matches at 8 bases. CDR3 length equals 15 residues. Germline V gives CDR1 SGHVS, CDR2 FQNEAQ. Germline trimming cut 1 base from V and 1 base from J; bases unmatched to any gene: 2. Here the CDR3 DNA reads TGTGCCAGCAGCTTAGAACTAGCGGCCCAAGAGACCCAGTACTTC. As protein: CASSLELAAQETQYF. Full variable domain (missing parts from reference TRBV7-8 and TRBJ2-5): GAGVSQSPRYKVAKRGQDVALRCDPISGHVSLFWYQQALGQGPEFLTYFQNEAQLDKSGLPSDRFFAERPEGSVSTLKIQRTQQEDSAVYLCASSLELAAQETQYFGPGTRLLVL.

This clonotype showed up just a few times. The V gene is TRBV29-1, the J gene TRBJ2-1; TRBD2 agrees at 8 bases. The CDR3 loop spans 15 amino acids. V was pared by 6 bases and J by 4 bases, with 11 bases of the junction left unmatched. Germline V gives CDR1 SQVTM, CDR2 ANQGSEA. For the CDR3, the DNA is TGCAGCGTCGAGGGCACTAGCGGCGCGTACAATGAGCAGTTCTTC. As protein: CSVEGTSGAYNEQFF.

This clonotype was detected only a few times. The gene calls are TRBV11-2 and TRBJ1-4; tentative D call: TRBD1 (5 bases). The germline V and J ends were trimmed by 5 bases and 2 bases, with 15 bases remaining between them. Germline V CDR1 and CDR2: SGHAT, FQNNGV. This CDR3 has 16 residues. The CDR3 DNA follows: TGTGCCAGCAGCGAGGGACGCACGGGTACTAATGAAAAACTGTTTTTT. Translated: CASSEGRTGTNEKLFF.

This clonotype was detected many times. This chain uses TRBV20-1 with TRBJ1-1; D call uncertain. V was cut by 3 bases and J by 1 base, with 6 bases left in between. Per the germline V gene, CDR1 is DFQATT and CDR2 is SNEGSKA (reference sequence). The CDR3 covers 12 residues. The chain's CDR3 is CSARRQNTEAFF. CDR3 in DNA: TGCAGTGCTAGGCGGCAGAACACTGAAGCTTTCTTT.

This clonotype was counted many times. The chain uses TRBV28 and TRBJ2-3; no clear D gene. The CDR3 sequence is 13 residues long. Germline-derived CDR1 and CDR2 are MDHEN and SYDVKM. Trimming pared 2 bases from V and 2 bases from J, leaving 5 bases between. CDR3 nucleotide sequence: TGTGCCAGCAGTTTAGCCCTCACAGATACGCAGTATTTT. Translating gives CASSLALTDTQYF.

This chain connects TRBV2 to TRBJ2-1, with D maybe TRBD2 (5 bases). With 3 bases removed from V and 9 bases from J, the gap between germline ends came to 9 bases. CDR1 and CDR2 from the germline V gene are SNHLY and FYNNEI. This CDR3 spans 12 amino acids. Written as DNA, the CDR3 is TGTGCCAGCAGTGAGGTTCGGGGTGAGCAGTTCTTC. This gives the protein CASSEVRGEQFF.

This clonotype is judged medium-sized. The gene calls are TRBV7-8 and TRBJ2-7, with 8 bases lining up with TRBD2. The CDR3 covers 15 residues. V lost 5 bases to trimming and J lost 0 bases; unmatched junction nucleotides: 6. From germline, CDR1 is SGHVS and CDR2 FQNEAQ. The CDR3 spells CASSHPGGASYEQYF. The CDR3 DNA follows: TGTGCCAGCAGCCACCCCGGGGGGGCCTCCTACGAGCAGTACTTC.

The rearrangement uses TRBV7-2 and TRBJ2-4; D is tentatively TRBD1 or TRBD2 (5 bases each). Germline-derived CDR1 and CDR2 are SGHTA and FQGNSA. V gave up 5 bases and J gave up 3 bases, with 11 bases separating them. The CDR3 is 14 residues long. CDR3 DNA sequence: TGTGCCAGCAGCCCACGGGACGGCAAAAACATTCAGTACTTC. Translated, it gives CASSPRDGKNIQYF.

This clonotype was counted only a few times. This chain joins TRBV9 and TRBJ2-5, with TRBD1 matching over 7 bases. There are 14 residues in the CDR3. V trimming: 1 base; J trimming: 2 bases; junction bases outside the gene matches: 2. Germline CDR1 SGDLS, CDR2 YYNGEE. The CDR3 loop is CASSVWDSQETQYF. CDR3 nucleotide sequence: TGTGCCAGCAGCGTATGGGACAGTCAAGAGACCCAGTACTTC.

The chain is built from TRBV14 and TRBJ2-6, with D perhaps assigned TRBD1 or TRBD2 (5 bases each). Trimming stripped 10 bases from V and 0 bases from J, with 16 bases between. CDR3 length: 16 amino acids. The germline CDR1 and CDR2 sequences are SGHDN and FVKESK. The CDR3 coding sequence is TGTGCCACCCAGGGACCGATGTCCTCTGGGGCCAACGTCCTGACTTTC. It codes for CATQGPMSSGANVLTF.

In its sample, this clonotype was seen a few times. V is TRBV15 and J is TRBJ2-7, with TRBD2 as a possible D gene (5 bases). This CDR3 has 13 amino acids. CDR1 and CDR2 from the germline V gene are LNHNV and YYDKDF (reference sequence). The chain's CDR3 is CASRVGSSYEQYF. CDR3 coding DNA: TGTGCTTCGAGGGTGGGAAGCTCCTACGAGCAGTACTTC.

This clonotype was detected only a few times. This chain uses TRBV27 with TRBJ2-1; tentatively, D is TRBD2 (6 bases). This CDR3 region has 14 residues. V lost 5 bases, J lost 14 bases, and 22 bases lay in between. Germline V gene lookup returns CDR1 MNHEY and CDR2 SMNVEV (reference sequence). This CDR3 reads CASSRAGGDSPKFF. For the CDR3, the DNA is TGTGCCAGCAGTAGGGCGGGCGGGGATTCTCCCAAGTTCTTC.

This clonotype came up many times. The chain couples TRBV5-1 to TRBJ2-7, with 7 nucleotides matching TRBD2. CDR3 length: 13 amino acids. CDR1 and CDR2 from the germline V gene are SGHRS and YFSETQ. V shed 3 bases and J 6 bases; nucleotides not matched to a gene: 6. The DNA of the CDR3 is TGCGCCAGCAGCTCCCGGGACTACGGCGAGCAGTACTTC. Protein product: CASSSRDYGEQYF.

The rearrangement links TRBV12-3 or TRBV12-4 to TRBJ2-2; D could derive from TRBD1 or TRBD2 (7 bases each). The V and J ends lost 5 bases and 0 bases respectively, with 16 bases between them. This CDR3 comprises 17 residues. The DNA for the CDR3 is TGTGCCAGCAGTGGGGGAGGGACAGTCGCGAACACCGGGGAGCTGTTTTTT. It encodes CASSGGGTVANTGELFF.

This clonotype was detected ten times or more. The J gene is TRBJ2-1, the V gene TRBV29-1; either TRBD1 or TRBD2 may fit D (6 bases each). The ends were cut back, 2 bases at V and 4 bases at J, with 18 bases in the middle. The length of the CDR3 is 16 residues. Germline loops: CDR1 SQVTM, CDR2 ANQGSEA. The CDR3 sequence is CSVEPTWGAAYNEQFF. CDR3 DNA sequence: TGCAGCGTTGAACCAACCTGGGGGGCCGCTTACAATGAGCAGTTCTTC.

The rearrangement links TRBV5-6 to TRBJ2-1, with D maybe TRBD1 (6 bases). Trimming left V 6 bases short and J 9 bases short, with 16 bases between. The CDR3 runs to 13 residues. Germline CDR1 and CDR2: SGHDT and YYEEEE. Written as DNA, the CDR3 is TGTGCCAGCACCTTCCCGGACAGTCTTGAGCAGTTCTTC. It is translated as CASTFPDSLEQFF.

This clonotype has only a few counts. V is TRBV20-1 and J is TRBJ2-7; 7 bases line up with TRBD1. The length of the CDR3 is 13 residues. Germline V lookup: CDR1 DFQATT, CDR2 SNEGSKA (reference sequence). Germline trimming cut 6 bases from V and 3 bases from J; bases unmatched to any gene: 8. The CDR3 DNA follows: TGCAGTGCGGACCGGGACAGTAACTACGAGCAGTACTTC. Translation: CSADRDSNYEQYF.